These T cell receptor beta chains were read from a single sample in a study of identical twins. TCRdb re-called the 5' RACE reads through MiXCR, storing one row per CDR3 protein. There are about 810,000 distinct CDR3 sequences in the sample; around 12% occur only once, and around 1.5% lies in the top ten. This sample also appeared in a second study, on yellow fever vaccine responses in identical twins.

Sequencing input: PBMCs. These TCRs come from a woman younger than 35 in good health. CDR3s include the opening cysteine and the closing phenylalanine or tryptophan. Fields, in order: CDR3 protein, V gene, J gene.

CDR3: CASIYPGQPFGRQYF
V: TRBV12-3/TRBV12-4
J: TRBJ2-7

CDR3: CASSPEEGAYNSPLHF
V: TRBV5-5
J: TRBJ1-6

CDR3: CASSALTGGGTEAFF
V: TRBV25-1
J: TRBJ1-1

CDR3: CASSGNRNQPQHF
V: TRBV6-1
J: TRBJ1-5

CDR3: CASSLARTGGRNQPQHF
V: TRBV12-3/TRBV12-4
J: TRBJ1-5

CDR3: CASRPRQGRSGELFF
V: TRBV5-1
J: TRBJ2-2

CDR3: CASSPPNRRTSTDTQYF
V: TRBV18
J: TRBJ2-3

CDR3: CASSLNGGGSSHEQFF
V: TRBV12-3/TRBV12-4
J: TRBJ2-1

CDR3: CATGTVLTGELFF
V: TRBV5-1
J: TRBJ2-2

CDR3: CASSPSGLGRTGELFF
V: TRBV11-2
J: TRBJ2-2

CDR3: CASSRSLAKNIQYF
V: TRBV28
J: TRBJ2-4

CDR3: CSARDIPNVDTQYF
V: TRBV20-1
J: TRBJ2-3

CDR3: CASSPFLNTGELFF
V: TRBV5-1
J: TRBJ2-2

CDR3: CATSDSVPGPFYNEQFF
V: TRBV24-1
J: TRBJ2-1

CDR3: CSVPGTPGYEQYF
V: TRBV20-1
J: TRBJ2-7

CDR3: CASSSGRAPDTQYF
V: TRBV6-2/TRBV6-3
J: TRBJ2-3

CDR3: CASSQAGTGPHLNYGYTF
V: TRBV4-1
J: TRBJ1-2

CDR3: CATSRVRGNIQYF
V: TRBV15
J: TRBJ2-4

CDR3: CSVLGVPSQETQYF
V: TRBV29-1
J: TRBJ2-5

CDR3: CATSSPTGRGNTIYF
V: TRBV15
J: TRBJ1-3

CDR3: CASSQDSGQRTYEQYF
V: TRBV4-1
J: TRBJ2-7

CDR3: CASSTPGTGTGELFF
V: TRBV5-1
J: TRBJ2-2

CDR3: CASGDRVRTDTQYF
V: TRBV6-1
J: TRBJ2-3

CDR3: CASSLSDSGGPTGELFF
V: TRBV7-9
J: TRBJ2-2

CDR3: CSVEEGSTEAFF
V: TRBV29-1
J: TRBJ1-1

CDR3: CASSAGTSGRRASEQYF
V: TRBV28
J: TRBJ2-7

CDR3: CASNSPGGHTQYF
V: TRBV12-3/TRBV12-4
J: TRBJ2-3

CDR3: CASSLTTGLNEQFF
V: TRBV5-1
J: TRBJ2-1

CDR3: CSARAADRNNEQFF
V: TRBV20-1
J: TRBJ2-1

CDR3: CATSVNAGSVLYGYTF
V: TRBV15
J: TRBJ1-2

CDR3: CAISESSLASETQYF
V: TRBV10-3
J: TRBJ2-5

CDR3: CASSLQGVGYTF
V: TRBV5-6
J: TRBJ1-2

CDR3: CSVGDRYRQETQYF
V: TRBV29-1
J: TRBJ2-5

CDR3: CSAREEGKEPQHF
V: TRBV20-1
J: TRBJ1-5

CDR3: CASSHLQDRDEKLFF
V: TRBV4-1
J: TRBJ1-4

CDR3: CANNKGNEQFF
V: TRBV2
J: TRBJ2-1

CDR3: CSVVDRFEGAFF
V: TRBV29-1
J: TRBJ1-1

CDR3: CASSLLAGGTYNEQFF
V: TRBV7-3
J: TRBJ2-1

CDR3: CASSSSGGALPETQYF
V: TRBV27
J: TRBJ2-5

CDR3: CASMAAVSSYEQYF
V: TRBV2
J: TRBJ2-7

CDR3: CASSPGRDGGEQYF
V: TRBV18
J: TRBJ2-7

CDR3: CASRTMQEGYTF
V: TRBV27
J: TRBJ1-2

CDR3: CASSLSSTGANIQYF
V: TRBV5-5
J: TRBJ2-4

CDR3: CASRWVDSGNTIYF
V: TRBV13
J: TRBJ1-3

CDR3: CASSHASVINEQFF
V: TRBV25-1
J: TRBJ2-1

CDR3: CSVAGRNTEAFF
V: TRBV20-1
J: TRBJ1-1

CDR3: CASSSDDRATEAFF
V: TRBV6-5
J: TRBJ1-1

CDR3: CASRKWDGEQYF
V: TRBV27
J: TRBJ2-7

CDR3: CASSSPAGGHTDTQYF
V: TRBV6-2/TRBV6-3
J: TRBJ2-3

CDR3: CASSRTGQVYEQYF
V: TRBV5-1
J: TRBJ2-7

CDR3: CASKRSGGNTEAFF
V: TRBV6-1
J: TRBJ1-1

CDR3: CASSLSLAPGLAGTSTDTQYF
V: TRBV12-3/TRBV12-4
J: TRBJ2-3

CDR3: CASSNDRGGEQYF
V: TRBV5-1
J: TRBJ2-7

CDR3: CASSQVGGTGANVLTF
V: TRBV4-2
J: TRBJ2-6

CDR3: CASTPQGGVPNSPLHF
V: TRBV6-1
J: TRBJ1-6

CDR3: CASRWRSNYNEQFF
V: TRBV12-3/TRBV12-4
J: TRBJ2-1

CDR3: CASSGGGTYNEQFF
V: TRBV9
J: TRBJ2-1

CDR3: CASSPRGTRGQETQYF
V: TRBV18
J: TRBJ2-5

CDR3: CSVLVAGGPNEQFF
V: TRBV29-1
J: TRBJ2-1

CDR3: CASRPERGVGLNEQFF
V: TRBV12-3/TRBV12-4
J: TRBJ2-1